Reported below is one T cell receptor beta chain. Trimming took 2 bases from V and 2 from J; bases not matched to a gene: 3. The CDR3 consists of 15 residues. Germline V CDR1 and CDR2: MNHNY, SVGAGI (reference sequence). These data originate in a study of PD-L1 blockade in urothelial cancer. TCRdb keeps only in-frame clones here, not all; method: immunoSEQ multiplex PCR. The table shows about 43,000 clones, with 88% occurring only once. The receptor was isolated from a woman aged 55-75 years with urothelial cancer. Source: PBMCs, taken around atezolizumab (anti-PD-L1) treatment. This chain connects TRBV6-6 to TRBJ2-7, with TRBD2 matching over 10 bases. The CDR3 nucleotides read TGTGCCAGCAGTTACCCAGCGGGAGGGCCCTACGAGCAGTACTTC. Its protein is CASSYPAGGPYEQYF.